Each of the 19 T cell receptor beta chains below was sequenced from the same sample in a study of liver allograft versus peripheral blood T cells. Background on the study: Recipients' peripheral blood T cell receptor repertoires were compared with those in transplanted livers.

TCRdb reanalysed the reads using MiXCR and keeps one entry per CDR3 protein. This table has about 3,700 distinct CDR3 sequences, around 19% appearing once. These receptors were taken from a human patient who had a liver transplant. Part of the T cells may come from the graft donor.

This clonotype is medium-sized within its sample. CDR3 DNA: TGTGCCAGCAGCTTTGGGGACATTCCCACGTACGAGGAGCAGTACTTC. Translated: CASSFGDIPTYEEQYF. The chain links TRBV11-2 to TRBJ2-7; D possibly corresponds to TRBD1 (6 bases). The length of the CDR3 is 16 residues. Between the trimmed V and J ends, which lost 3 bases and 7 bases, there was a span of 22 bases. CDR1 and CDR2 (germline): SGHAT, FQNNGV.

This clonotype was recorded at least ten times. This CDR3 is CASSHVGDYEQYF. In DNA form, the CDR3 reads TGTGCCAGCAGCCACGTTGGGGATTACGAGCAGTACTTC. V usage is TRBV7-9 and J usage is TRBJ2-7, with D hard to call. Trimming stripped 5 bases from V and 4 bases from J, with 12 bases between. The CDR3 runs to 13 residues. Germline values: CDR1 SEHNR, CDR2 FQNEAQ (reference sequence).

This clonotype is medium-sized in the sample. The chain employs TRBV15 and TRBJ1-6; the D is unclear. V dropped 1 base and J dropped 2 bases, with 6 bases sitting between them. The CDR3 is 15 amino acids. CDR1 is LNHNV, CDR2 YYDKDF, per germline (reference sequence). The CDR3, as DNA: TGTGCCACCAGCAGAGCCGAGGCCTATAATTCACCCCTCCACTTT. Translated: CATSRAEAYNSPLHF.

This clonotype ranks as medium-sized. This chain links TRBV28 with TRBJ1-5, with a weak D call TRBD1 (6 bases). V lost 8 bases and J 0 bases, leaving 17 bases between the germline ends. CDR1 and CDR2 from the germline V gene are MDHEN and SYDVKM. The CDR3 runs 16 residues. This chain's CDR3 is CASGVRDIYSNQPQHF. CDR3 in DNA: TGTGCCAGCGGTGTTAGGGACATCTATAGCAATCAGCCCCAGCATTTT.

In its sample, this clonotype is medium-sized. This sequence joins TRBV6-1 and TRBJ1-2, with TRBD1 as a possible D gene (5 bases). The CDR3 runs 11 residues. V was trimmed by 9 bases and J by 6 bases, leaving 11 bases between them. The germline CDR1 and CDR2 sequences are MNHNS and SASEGT. This chain's CDR3 is CASPTGHGYTF. The CDR3 nucleotides are TGTGCCAGTCCCACAGGTCATGGCTACACCTTC.

This chain connects TRBV15 to TRBJ2-3; 8 bases match TRBD2. The CDR3 spans 16 residues. Germline values: CDR1 LNHNV, CDR2 YYDKDF (reference sequence). With 0 bases clipped from V and 5 bases from J, the junction kept 7 bases outside the gene matches. CDR3: CATSRDGGALGDTQYF. The CDR3 DNA is TGTGCCACCAGCAGAGACGGGGGGGCCTTGGGAGATACGCAGTATTTT.

The V gene is TRBV11-2, the J gene TRBJ2-1, with 8 bases lining up with TRBD2. CDR1 and CDR2 from the germline V gene are SGHAT and FQNNGV. The CDR3 is made up of 15 amino acids. The V segment lost 7 bases and the J segment 5 bases; nucleotides outside the gene matches: 10. The CDR3 protein is CASNQLHGGDNEQFF. CDR3 in DNA: TGTGCCAGCAACCAACTTCACGGGGGGGACAATGAGCAGTTCTTC.

Relative to its sample, this clonotype is medium-sized. The V gene is TRBV15, the J gene TRBJ2-1; D might be TRBD1 or TRBD2, each matching 5 bases. Trimming cost V 1 base and J 10 bases, with 8 bases left between them. The CDR3 covers 12 residues. Germline-derived CDR1 and CDR2 are LNHNV and YYDKDF (reference sequence). The CDR3 bases are TGTGCCACCAGCAGAGGCGAGGGGGAGCAGTTCTTC. It specifies CATSRGEGEQFF.

This sequence joins TRBV6-5 and TRBJ2-1; D not resolved. Germline V gene lookup returns CDR1 MNHEY and CDR2 SVGAGI. V was trimmed by 4 bases and J by 4 bases, leaving 5 bases between them. This CDR3 is built from 12 residues. The CDR3: CASSSEYNEQFF. The CDR3 DNA follows: TGTGCCAGCAGTTCGGAATACAATGAGCAGTTCTTC.

This clonotype turned up a few times. A read error may explain this, as a much larger clone is one base away. The CDR3 spells CASSYSFPGDVRLAVYNEQFF. CDR3 sequence (DNA): TGTGCCAGCAGTTATTCCTTTCCGGGGGATGTGCGACTAGCGGTATACAATGAGCAGTTCTTC. J is TRBJ2-1 and V is TRBV6-2 or TRBV6-3; 9 bases map to TRBD2. Looked up from germline, CDR1 is MNHEY and CDR2 is SVGEGT. This CDR3 contains 21 residues. The ends lost 3 bases at V and 4 bases at J; junction bases unmatched: 22.

This clonotype qualifies as medium-sized. The chain links TRBV12-3 or TRBV12-4 to TRBJ1-4, with unresolved D. V was pared by 2 bases and J by 8 bases, with 9 bases between. The CDR3 covers 13 residues. The CDR3 spells CASSLLVGEKLFF. CDR3 nucleotides: TGTGCCAGCAGTTTACTGGTAGGGGAAAAACTGTTTTTT.

This clonotype was recorded a few times. The chain recombines TRBV7-3 with TRBJ1-1; D remains unclear. The CDR3 covers 13 residues. V gave up 5 bases and J gave up 2 bases, with 9 bases separating them. CDR1 and CDR2 from the germline V gene are SGHTA and FQGTGA. The CDR3, as DNA: TGTGCCAGCAGCCAAAATCCAAACACTGAAGCTTTCTTT. Protein: CASSQNPNTEAFF.

As regards this clonotype: A far larger clone differs by one base, so this is likely a read error. The chain is built from TRBV6-5 and TRBJ2-7; D gene ambiguous. Trimming pared 2 bases from V and 3 bases from J, leaving 8 bases between. CDR1 and CDR2 from the germline V gene are MNHEY and SVGAGI. There are 13 residues in the CDR3. The chain's CDR3 is CASSYKSDYEQYF. The CDR3 DNA sequence: TGTGCCAGCAGTTACAAATCCGACTACGAGCAGTACTTC.

This clonotype occurred a few times. The V gene is TRBV5-6, the J gene TRBJ1-1; a possible D gene is TRBD1 (6 bases). The CDR3 covers 14 residues. The ends were cut back, 2 bases at V and 3 bases at J, with 11 bases in the middle. Germline V gene lookup returns CDR1 SGHDT and CDR2 YYEEEE. CDR3 region: CASSFWGAYTEAFF. In DNA form, the CDR3 reads TGTGCCAGCAGCTTTTGGGGGGCGTACACTGAAGCTTTCTTT.

This clonotype is medium-sized (0.01 to 0.1%) in the sample. The chain couples TRBV6-6 to TRBJ2-7, with a tentative D call TRBD2 (5 bases). Per the germline V gene, CDR1 is MNHNY and CDR2 is SVGAGI (reference sequence). Trimming removed 5 bases at V and 2 bases at J, with 16 bases between. CDR3 length: 15 residues. As DNA, the CDR3 is TGTGCCAGCAGTGAGGTTTTTGACGGGGCCTACGAGCAGTACTTC. It encodes CASSEVFDGAYEQYF.

The V and J genes are TRBV28 and TRBJ1-1; D perhaps matches TRBD1 (6 bases). Trimming removed 4 bases at V and 1 base at J, with 10 bases between. The CDR3 loop spans 14 amino acids. CDR1 MDHEN and CDR2 SYDVKM come from the germline V gene. CDR3 residues: CASSSPGQNTEAFF. CDR3 in DNA: TGTGCCAGCAGTTCACCGGGACAGAACACTGAAGCTTTCTTT.

The chain recombines TRBV11-1 with TRBJ2-3; the D call may be TRBD1 or TRBD2 (5 bases each). The CDR3 extends over 16 amino acids. V lost 4 bases and J 0 bases, leaving 14 bases between the germline ends. Germline values: CDR1 SGHAT, CDR2 FQDESV (reference sequence). CDR3 nucleotides: TGTGCCAGCAGCTCCCTTTTGGGACCTAGCACAGATACGCAGTATTTT. Encoded protein: CASSSLLGPSTDTQYF. The whole variable domain, filled in from reference TRBV11-1 and TRBJ2-3, reads EAEVAQSPRYKITEKSQAVAFWCDPISGHATLYWYRQILGQGPELLVQFQDESVVDDSQLPKDRFSAERLKGVDSTLKIQPAELGDSAMYLCASSSLLGPSTDTQYFGPGTRLTVL.

With regard to this clonotype: This probably arose from a read error, given a far larger clone one base away. The chain has TRBV6-6 and TRBJ1-4; D is unresolved. Germline V gene data show CDR1 as MNHNY and CDR2 as SVGAGI (reference sequence). Deletions cut 4 bases from V and 7 bases from J, with 22 bases between. CDR3 size: 17 residues. The DNA for the CDR3 is TGTGCCAGCAGTTTCCCGGAAACTGAGGGTGTGACTGAAAAACTGTTTTTT. Amino acids: CASSFPETEGVTEKLFF.

This clonotype is labeled as medium-sized. V is TRBV28 and J is TRBJ2-7; D possibly corresponds to TRBD1 (6 bases). The germline V gene has CDR1 MDHEN and CDR2 SYDVKM. The CDR3 has 13 residues. V dropped 3 bases and J dropped 6 bases, with 12 bases sitting between them. The CDR3 bases are TGTGCCAGCAGTTTGCTACAGGGTTCCGAGCAGTACTTC. Protein product: CASSLLQGSEQYF.